What follows are 32 T cell receptor beta chains derived from one specimen sequenced in a study of T-cell reconstitution after alpha-beta-depleted transplantation in children. Library preparation (for TCRbeta) was performed with unique molecular identifiers. Each CDR3 protein gets one entry after TCRdb re-called the PCR reads with MiXCR. The table lists 600,000 to 800,000 distinct CDR3 sequences, over 10% of them singletons. The material was PBMCs, obtained before TCRalphabeta/CD19-depleted stem cell transplant. The receptors shown here come from a girl aged 2 to 10 with congenital amegakaryocytic thrombocytopenia, due to receive a stem cell transplant.

This chain connects TRBV12-3 or TRBV12-4 to TRBJ2-3; perhaps TRBD1 as D (6 bases). This CDR3 contains 14 residues. The ends were cut back, 7 bases at V and 1 base at J, with 12 bases in the middle. This CDR3 is CASMGTQGTDTQYF. The CDR3 DNA follows: TGTGCCAGCATGGGGACACAAGGCACAGATACGCAGTATTTT.

This clonotype came up many times. The rearrangement links TRBV18 to TRBJ2-6; unclear D gene. Germline V gene lookup returns CDR1 KGHSH and CDR2 LQKENI. V shed 3 bases and J shed 0 bases, with 3 bases lying between them. This CDR3 is built from 14 residues. Here the CDR3 reads CASSPDSGANVLTF. CDR3 sequence (DNA): TGTGCCAGCTCACCTGACTCTGGGGCCAACGTCCTGACTTTC.

This clonotype turned up a few times. This chain uses TRBV15 with TRBJ2-7; D is unclear. The CDR3 totals 17 residues. V gave up 0 bases and J gave up 3 bases, with 18 bases separating them. Germline CDR1 is LNHNV and CDR2 is YYDKDF (reference sequence). CDR3 loop: CATSRDSLGISNYEQYF. CDR3 coding DNA: TGTGCCACCAGCAGAGATTCTTTGGGAATTTCTAACTACGAGCAGTACTTC.

This clonotype has more than one count but fewer than ten. J is TRBJ2-7 and V is TRBV2; D is undetermined. Trimming removed 6 bases from V and 1 base from J, with 13 bases in between. Germline assignment: CDR1 SNHLY and CDR2 FYNNEI. This CDR3 region has 14 residues. This chain's CDR3 is CASRESRPSYEQYF. The CDR3 coding sequence is TGTGCCAGCAGGGAGTCGCGGCCATCCTACGAGCAGTACTTC.

This clonotype came up a few times. The chain combines TRBV12-3 or TRBV12-4 with TRBJ2-1; D unresolved. The CDR3 is made up of 15 amino acids. Trimming pared 8 bases from V and 0 bases from J, leaving 14 bases between. DNA of the CDR3: TGTGCCAGCCACTCTATTGTGAGCTCCTACAATGAGCAGTTCTTC. Translated, it gives CASHSIVSSYNEQFF.

This sequence joins TRBV7-9 and TRBJ2-2; 7 bases align to TRBD1. The germline V gene encodes CDR1 SEHNR and CDR2 FQNEAQ (reference sequence). The CDR3 totals 14 residues. V lost 5 bases and J lost 4; bases outside the gene matches: 4. CDR3 bases: TGTGCCAGCAGCACGGGACAGCCCACCGGGGAGCTGTTTTTT. Amino acids: CASSTGQPTGELFF. Full variable domain (outside the CDR3, taken from reference TRBV7-9 and TRBJ2-2): DTGVSQNPRHKITKRGQNVTFRCDPISEHNRLYWYRQTLGQGPEFLTYFQNEAQLEKSRLLSDRFSAERPKGSFSTLEIQRTEQGDSAMYLCASSTGQPTGELFFGEGSRLTVL.

This clonotype was found a few times. The rearrangement links TRBV28 to TRBJ2-3, with 8 bases matching TRBD2. V was pared by 2 bases and J by 2 bases, with 18 bases of the junction left unmatched. This CDR3 is built from 20 residues. Germline CDR1 and CDR2: MDHEN and SYDVKM. The CDR3 spells CASSLAHLGSGREHTDTQYF. In DNA form, the CDR3 reads TGTGCCAGCAGTTTAGCTCACCTAGGGTCCGGGAGGGAGCACACAGATACGCAGTATTTT.

The chain is built from TRBV7-8 and TRBJ2-5; D possibly corresponds to TRBD1 (7 bases). V was cut by 3 bases and J by 5 bases, with 19 bases left in between. The CDR3 is 16 amino acids. CDR1 is SGHVS and CDR2 is FQNEAQ in the germline V gene. CDR3 DNA sequence: TGTGCCAGCAGCTTGAGCAGGGGGGAGCCATGGGAGACCCAGTACTTC. Translation: CASSLSRGEPWETQYF.

This clonotype was detected ten times or more. The chain combines TRBV5-1 with TRBJ1-2; D unresolved. With 1 base removed from V and 1 base from J, the gap between germline ends came to 14 bases. Germline CDR1 is SGHRS and CDR2 is YFSETQ. This CDR3 region has 16 residues. CDR3 sequence (DNA): TGCGCCAGCAGCTTGTTCGGACGTGCGGGTAACTATGGCTACACCTTC. This encodes CASSLFGRAGNYGYTF.

V gene TRBV19 combines with J gene TRBJ1-2; no firm D call. Trimming pared 6 bases from V and 2 bases from J, leaving 10 bases between. This CDR3 spans 13 amino acids. CDR1 is LNHDA, CDR2 SQIVND, per germline (reference sequence). The CDR3 nucleotides read TGTGCCAGTAGGAACGGAGGGAACTATGGCTACACCTTC. It specifies CASRNGGNYGYTF.

This clonotype was seen ten or more times. The chain recombines TRBV7-2 with TRBJ2-3; D gene unclear. Trimming stripped 1 base from V and 1 base from J, with 9 bases between. CDR1 is SGHTA and CDR2 is FQGNSA in the germline V gene. CDR3 length: 15 amino acids. DNA of the CDR3: TGTGCCAGCAGCTTAGTGAACAGTCGCACAGATACGCAGTATTTT. The encoded protein is CASSLVNSRTDTQYF. Full variable domain (remainder filled in from reference TRBV7-2 and TRBJ2-3): GAGVSQSPSNKVTEKGKDVELRCDPISGHTALYWYRQSLGQGLEFLIYFQGNSAPDKSGLPSDRFSAERTGGSVSTLTIQRTQQEDSAVYLCASSLVNSRTDTQYFGPGTRLTVL.

The chain combines TRBV10-1 with TRBJ1-5; no clear D. V shed 6 bases and J shed 3 bases, with 18 bases lying between them. Germline CDR1 WNHNN, CDR2 SYGVQD (reference sequence). There are 16 residues in the CDR3. The CDR3 DNA follows: TGCGCCAGCAGAGTTAAGCGGGTATGGGTCAATCAGCCCCAGCATTTT. This gives the protein CASRVKRVWVNQPQHF.

The sample holds many counts of this clonotype. This rearrangement joins TRBV5-1 to TRBJ1-1; D is unresolved. Germline V lookup: CDR1 SGHRS, CDR2 YFSETQ. This CDR3 is built from 14 residues. Trimming shortened V by 2 bases and J by 1 base, and 9 bases separated the two germline ends. The CDR3 DNA follows: TGCGCCAGCAGCTTTTTTCCGGGGAACACTGAAGCTTTCTTT. Its translation: CASSFFPGNTEAFF.

This clonotype was recorded a few times. J is TRBJ2-5 and V is TRBV5-1; D is ambiguous. Germline lookup yields CDR1 SGHRS and CDR2 YFSETQ. Trimming pared 0 bases from V and 1 base from J, leaving 7 bases between. This CDR3 has 14 amino acids. CDR3 sequence (DNA): TGCGCCAGCAGCTTGGATGTCAGCCAAGAGACCCAGTACTTC. Translation gives CASSLDVSQETQYF.

This clonotype was detected many times. The rearrangement links TRBV5-1 to TRBJ2-2, with 7 bases matching TRBD1. Germline-derived CDR1 and CDR2 are SGHRS and YFSETQ. The CDR3 has 12 residues. V was clipped by 5 bases and J by 5 bases; unmatched bases: 0. CDR3 loop: CASRGQTGELFF. DNA of the CDR3: TGCGCCAGCAGGGGACAGACCGGGGAGCTGTTTTTT.

This clonotype has just a few counts. The CDR3 region has the DNA TGCAGTGCTGAGTCTAGCAATCAGCCCCAGCATTTT. As protein: CSAESSNQPQHF. The chain recombines TRBV20-1 with TRBJ1-5, with unresolved D. The germline gives CDR1 DFQATT, CDR2 SNEGSKA (reference sequence). Trimming pared 5 bases from V and 0 bases from J, leaving 5 bases between. The CDR3 loop spans 12 amino acids.

Regarding this clonotype: One end of the junction varies from germline; a read error may be responsible. Here the CDR3 DNA reads TGTCCCAGCAGCTTGGCCTATGAGACCCAGTACTTC. Translating it yields CPSSLAYETQYF. The chain joins TRBV5-6 to TRBJ2-5; D unresolved. This CDR3 has 12 residues. Germline CDR1 SGHDT, CDR2 YYEEEE.

This clonotype was recorded at least ten times. This rearrangement joins TRBV20-1 to TRBJ2-3; D possibly corresponds to TRBD2 (6 bases). V gave up 5 bases and J gave up 2 bases, with 17 bases separating them. From germline, CDR1 is DFQATT and CDR2 SNEGSKA (reference sequence). The CDR3 length is 15 residues. CDR3 amino acids: CSAPTSSPFTDTQYF. CDR3 nucleotides: TGCAGTGCTCCTACTAGCTCTCCATTCACAGATACGCAGTATTTT.

In this sample, this clonotype turned up a few times. This chain uses TRBV5-6 with TRBJ2-7; D might be TRBD1 (6 bases). In germline, CDR1 is SGHDT, CDR2 YYEEEE. The ends were cut back, 1 base at V and 5 bases at J, with 13 bases in the middle. The CDR3 runs 14 residues. The CDR3, as DNA: TGTGCCAGCAGCTTGCGCACAGGGAAGCACGAGCAGTACTTC. Translated: CASSLRTGKHEQYF. The variable domain in full, completed from reference TRBV5-6 and TRBJ2-7, reads DAGVTQSPTHLIKTRGQQVTLRCSPKSGHDTVSWYQQALGQGPQFIFQYYEEEERQRGNFPDRFSGHQFPNYSSELNVNALLLGDSALYLCASSLRTGKHEQYFGPGTRLTVT.

The J gene is TRBJ2-1, the V gene TRBV6-5; 8 nucleotides line up with TRBD2. The CDR3 consists of 19 residues. With V trimmed by 2 bases and J by 8 bases, 20 bases remained unmatched. CDR1 and CDR2 from the germline V gene are MNHEY and SVGAGI. CDR3 protein: CASSYRTILLKREWDEQFF. As DNA, the CDR3 is TGTGCCAGCAGTTACCGGACAATCCTCCTGAAGCGGGAGTGGGATGAGCAGTTCTTC.

There are a few counts of this clonotype. The chain employs TRBV11-2 and TRBJ2-1; unclear D gene. Germline CDR1 reads SGHAT; CDR2 reads FQNNGV. V was pared by 0 bases and J by 4 bases, with 16 bases between. The CDR3 contains 17 residues. The CDR3 coding sequence is TGTGCCAGCAGCTTAGATCCCGTAGGGTCGGGTTACAATGAGCAGTTCTTC. It is translated as CASSLDPVGSGYNEQFF. Full variable domain (rest looked up from reference TRBV11-2 and TRBJ2-1): EAGVAQSPRYKIIEKRQSVAFWCNPISGHATLYWYQQILGQGPKLLIQFQNNGVVDDSQLPKDRFSAERLKGVDSTLKIQPAKLEDSAVYLCASSLDPVGSGYNEQFFGPGTRLTVL.

The rearrangement joins TRBV5-1 to TRBJ2-7; D is perhaps TRBD2 (6 bases). The CDR3 extends over 17 amino acids. Trimming took off 0 bases at V and 6 bases at J, with 22 bases between the two ends. From germline, CDR1 is SGHRS and CDR2 YFSETQ. The CDR3 here is CASSLGIETSGSGEQYF. CDR3 coding DNA: TGCGCCAGCAGCTTGGGGATAGAGACTAGTGGGTCTGGCGAGCAGTACTTC.

The rearrangement joins TRBV11-1 to TRBJ2-1, with 14 positions matching TRBD2. Unmatched junction bases numbered 14, after V lost 5 bases and J lost 5 bases. The germline CDR1 and CDR2 sequences are SGHAT and FQDESV (reference sequence). The CDR3 is 19 amino acids. The CDR3 coding sequence is TGTGCCAGCAGCCACACCCTGGGACTAGCGGGAGAGTGGCACAATGAGCAGTTCTTC. Its translation: CASSHTLGLAGEWHNEQFF.

This clonotype was found a few times. This rearrangement joins TRBV9 to TRBJ2-1; D is unclear. The CDR3 loop spans 14 amino acids. From germline, CDR1 is SGDLS and CDR2 YYNGEE. V dropped 0 bases and J dropped 8 bases, with 12 bases sitting between them. The CDR3 reads CASSVESSSDEQFF. In nucleotides, the CDR3 is TGTGCCAGCAGCGTAGAGAGTAGCTCCGATGAGCAGTTCTTC.

The CDR3 nucleotides are TGCGCCAGCAGCGTTGAGCGGCTAGGTTTGGGAGAGACCCAGTACTTC. Translation: CASSVERLGLGETQYF. The V and J genes are TRBV5-1 and TRBJ2-5, with D tentatively TRBD2 (5 bases). Trimming stripped 4 bases from V and 4 bases from J, with 20 bases between. Germline V CDR1 and CDR2: SGHRS, YFSETQ. This CDR3 comprises 16 residues.

This clonotype showed up many times. This rearrangement joins TRBV20-1 to TRBJ1-1; tentatively, D is TRBD1 (5 bases). V shed 3 bases and J shed 1 base, with 6 bases lying between them. This CDR3 is built from 12 residues. CDR1 is DFQATT, CDR2 SNEGSKA, per germline (reference sequence). The DNA for the CDR3 is TGCAGTGCTAGTGACAGGAACACTGAAGCTTTCTTT. Translating gives CSASDRNTEAFF.

This clonotype came up many times. The J gene is TRBJ1-6, the V gene TRBV10-3; no reliable D call. V was pared by 6 bases and J by 8 bases, with 14 bases between. The germline gives CDR1 ENHRY, CDR2 SYGVKD. This CDR3 spans 14 amino acids. The CDR3 here is CAISLDGVDSPLHF. DNA of the CDR3: TGTGCCATCAGCCTGGACGGAGTCGATTCACCCCTCCACTTT.

V usage is TRBV11-2 and J usage is TRBJ2-2, with D possibly being TRBD2 (6 bases). The CDR3 covers 14 residues. Germline CDR1 SGHAT, CDR2 FQNNGV. Trimming removed 7 bases at V and 0 bases at J, with 9 bases between. DNA for the CDR3: TGTGCCAGCACGCTAGCGCCGAACACCGGGGAGCTGTTTTTT. Protein: CASTLAPNTGELFF.

This clonotype was observed a few times. The chain links TRBV5-1 to TRBJ2-1, with D tentatively TRBD2 (6 bases). CDR1 is SGHRS, CDR2 YFSETQ, per germline. The CDR3 has 14 amino acids. V gave up 4 bases and J gave up 7 bases, with 15 bases separating them. The CDR3 here is CASSPTRAGNEQFF. The DNA of the CDR3 is TGCGCCAGCAGCCCTACTAGGGCGGGGAATGAGCAGTTCTTC. Combining the CDR3 with reference TRBV5-1 and TRBJ2-1 gives the whole variable domain KAGVTQTPRYLIKTRGQQVTLSCSPISGHRSVSWYQQTPGQGLQFLFEYFSETQRNKGNFPGRFSGRQFSNSRSEMNVSTLELGDSALYLCASSPTRAGNEQFFGPGTRLTVL.

With respect to this clonotype: Its ends do not fully match the called genes, so a read error is possible. The chain uses TRBV11-2 and TRBJ2-1; the match to TRBD2 covers 9 bases. The CDR3 contains 15 residues. The V gene's germline CDR1 is SGHAT and CDR2 FQNNGV. The CDR3 DNA sequence: TGTGCCAGCAGCTTATCCTGGACTAGCGAGGGTGAGCAGTTGTTC. This sequence encodes CASSLSWTSEGEQLF. Drawing the rest from reference TRBV11-2 and TRBJ2-1, the complete variable domain is EAGVAQSPRYKIIEKRQSVAFWCNPISGHATLYWYQQILGQGPKLLIQFQNNGVVDDSQLPKDRFSAERLKGVDSTLKIQPAKLEDSAVYLCASSLSWTSEGEQLFGPGTRLTVL.

CDR3 amino acids: CASSLHRLANGETQYF. DNA for the CDR3: TGTGCCAGCAGCTTACATCGACTAGCCAATGGGGAGACCCAGTACTTC. The chain carries TRBV7-9 and TRBJ2-5; 7 bases are a match to TRBD2. The V gene end was trimmed by 2 bases and the J gene end by 5 bases; junction bases not matched to a gene: 11. Per germline, CDR1 SEHNR and CDR2 FQNEAQ (reference sequence). The CDR3 sequence is 16 residues long.

This clonotype was seen a handful of times. The rearrangement uses TRBV10-3 and TRBJ1-2; TRBD1 matches 12 bases. Germline lookup yields CDR1 ENHRY and CDR2 SYGVKD. CDR3 length: 14 amino acids. The V and J ends lost 10 bases and 6 bases, in that order; junction bases with no gene match: 9. The CDR3 bases are TGTGCCAATTACCCGGGACAGGGGGCCCATGGCTACACCTTC. Translating gives CANYPGQGAHGYTF.